The following is a T cell receptor beta chain sequence with its context. The antigen is unknown. Method: immunoSEQ multiplex PCR; TCRdb's copy keeps in-frame clones and lacks some. Here the sample table reports about 140,000 clones. The sample originates from a study of T cell responses to AZD1222 COVID-19 vaccine. Findings of the study overall: Reportedly, nearly half the spike-specific TCRs target unmutated variant regions. Recipients of AZD1222 seropositive at baseline numbered only five or six.

Per the germline V gene, CDR1 is LGHDT and CDR2 is YNNKEL (reference sequence). The CDR3 covers 14 residues. Trimming pared 5 bases from V and 8 bases from J, leaving 18 bases between. The source material was peripheral blood. The origin of this receptor is an adult in good health. The rearrangement uses TRBV3-1 (or the pseudogene TRBV3-2) and TRBJ1-2; D might be TRBD1 (5 bases). The CDR3 DNA sequence: TGTGCCAGCAGCAACCCGGGGGGTACCAGGGGCTACACCTTC. Residues: CASSNPGGTRGYTF.